Sequencing of this TCR beta chain was carried out in a study of radiotherapy plus CTLA-4 blockade in lung cancer (dated by TCRdb to the late 2010s). Notes on the research overall: Objective responses occurred in approximately 17% of enrolled patients, and around 29% achieved disease control.

On this clone: Its antigen is currently not known. No base-level quality is on record; no much larger clone is a single base apart.

Preparation of the library involved the immunoSEQ multiplex PCR assay. The immuneACCESS repertoire file appears here via TCRdb, limited to in-frame rearrangements. These files lack a portion of the clones; in checked studies, under half of the deficit traces to unresolved V genes, and the cause of the others is not known. The sample data list around 85,000 clones, and approximately 83% of these were observed just once. Clones ranked in the top ten supply 2% to 2.5% of the sample. General study outcomes and caveats: The strongest predictors of response were reported to be early dynamic shifts in blood T cell clones along with a rise in serum interferon-beta following radiation. After treatment with radiotherapy and ipilimumab, TCR clones that came from tumors expanded in the peripheral blood.

Focal radiation therapy combined with CTLA-4 blockade (ipilimumab) was tested in patients with chemo-refractory metastatic non-small-cell lung cancer. Sequencing used peripheral blood, obtained from a patient treated with radiotherapy plus ipilimumab. This receptor was obtained from a human donor with non-small cell lung cancer who had a partial response to radiotherapy plus ipilimumab.

The CDR3 reads as follows: CAIQGTPSLYGYTF. At the DNA level, the sequence is TGTGCCATCCAAGGGACACCATCCCTTTATGGCTACACCTTC. The sequence is built from TRBV10-3 and TRBJ1-2; TRBD1 is a possible D gene, resting on 6 matching bases. CDR1 ENHRY and CDR2 SYGVKD are derived from the germline V gene. The CDR3 goes from the cysteine to the phenylalanine over 14 residues. The sequence is cut down to CDR3 DNA, 42 bases in frame from base 1. Between the V and J ends, shortened by 8 bases and 5 bases respectively, the junction contains 18 bases.